The 5 T cell receptor beta chains reported below all come from one sample, sequenced in a study of PD-1 blockade in classical Hodgkin lymphoma. TCRdb's table, derived via immunoSEQ multiplex PCR, lists solely in-frame clones and lacks some. The sample carries a few thousand clones, around 74% recorded once. Noted time point: cycle 4 day 1 (C4D1), after 5 to 7 weeks of nivolumab. The patients all showed relapse after autologous stem cell transplantation, while their brentuximab vedotin exposure varied. Negative selection with magnets was how CD8+ T cells were isolated from the thawed PBMCs. The sample in question was CD8+ T cells from blood, obtained before the fourth cycle of nivolumab. The receptors were gathered from a human donor with classical Hodgkin lymphoma.

The chain recombines TRBV6-5 with TRBJ2-1; no reliable D call. The CDR3 runs 14 residues. V was clipped by 5 bases and J by 9 bases, with 17 bases between them. Germline CDR1 reads MNHEY; CDR2 reads SVGAGI. The CDR3 loop reads CASSEPIRVTEQFF. The CDR3 coding sequence is TGTGCCAGCAGTGAACCGATTCGGGTAACTGAGCAGTTCTTC.

This chain links TRBV13 with TRBJ2-3; 10 bases line up with TRBD1. Germline V gene sequence: CDR1 PRHDT, CDR2 FYEKMQ (reference sequence). The CDR3 length is 14 residues. After removal of 5 bases from V and 4 bases from J, the junction contained 3 bases not matched to a gene. The CDR3, as DNA: TGTGCCAGCAGCCCCGGGACAGGGGCAGATACGCAGTATTTT. Its translation: CASSPGTGADTQYF. Complete variable domain (other parts from reference TRBV13 and TRBJ2-3): AAGVIQSPRHLIKEKRETATLKCYPIPRHDTVYWYQQGPGQDPQFLISFYEKMQSDKGSIPDRFSAQQFSDYHSELNMSSLELGDSALYFCASSPGTGADTQYFGPGTRLTVL.

The V gene is TRBV15, the J gene TRBJ1-2, with 8 bases lining up with TRBD1. With V trimmed by 5 bases and J by 4 bases, 9 bases remained unmatched. CDR1 is LNHNV, CDR2 YYDKDF, per germline (reference sequence). CDR3 length equals 15 residues. CDR3 amino acids: CATSVTGGASYGYTF. CDR3 sequence (DNA): TGTGCCACCAGCGTTACAGGGGGTGCTAGCTATGGCTACACCTTC. Supplemented by reference TRBV15 and TRBJ1-2, the full variable domain reads DAMVIQNPRYQVTQFGKPVTLSCSQTLNHNVMYWYQQKSSQAPKLLFHYYDKDFNNEADTPDNFQSRRPNTSFCFLDIRSPGLGDTAMYLCATSVTGGASYGYTFGSGTRLTVV.

The rearrangement links TRBV5-4 to TRBJ2-7, with 7 bases identical to TRBD1. The V and J ends lost 0 bases and 0 bases, in that order; junction bases with no gene match: 9. Per germline, CDR1 SGHNT and CDR2 YYREEE (reference sequence). The CDR3 is 17 residues long. CDR3 in amino acids: CASSLVVDRRSSYEQYF. DNA for the CDR3: TGTGCCAGCAGCTTGGTGGTGGACAGGAGGAGCTCCTACGAGCAGTACTTC.

This clone was recorded only once. V is TRBV2 and J is TRBJ2-7; D possibly uses TRBD1 or TRBD2 (5 bases each). Germline V gives CDR1 SNHLY, CDR2 FYNNEI. The CDR3 is 15 amino acids. V dropped 7 bases and J dropped 7 bases, with 23 bases sitting between them. CDR3 DNA: TGTGCCAGCACTGGGGGAGCCAGAACCCTTGGGGAGCAGTACTTC. It encodes CASTGGARTLGEQYF.